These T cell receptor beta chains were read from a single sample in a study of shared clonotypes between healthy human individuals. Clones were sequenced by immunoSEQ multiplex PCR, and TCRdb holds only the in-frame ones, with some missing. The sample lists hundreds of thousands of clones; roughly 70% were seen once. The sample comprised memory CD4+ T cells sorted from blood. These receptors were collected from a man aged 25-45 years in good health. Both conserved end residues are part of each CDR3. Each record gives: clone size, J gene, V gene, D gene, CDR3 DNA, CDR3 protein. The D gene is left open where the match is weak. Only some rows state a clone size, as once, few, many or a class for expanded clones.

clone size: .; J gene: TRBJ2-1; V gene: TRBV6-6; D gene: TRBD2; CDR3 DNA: TGTGCCAGCAGTTACGGCGGGAGCTCCTACAATGAGCAGTTCTTC; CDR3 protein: CASSYGGSSYNEQFF
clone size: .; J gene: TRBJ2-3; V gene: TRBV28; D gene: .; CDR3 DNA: TGTGCCAGCAGTTTACAGTCTCCAGATACGCAGTATTTT; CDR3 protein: CASSLQSPDTQYF
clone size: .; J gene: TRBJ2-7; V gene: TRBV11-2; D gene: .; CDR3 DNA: TGTGCCAGCAGCATCGCCCCATCTAGCTTTACCTACGAGCAGTACTTC; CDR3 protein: CASSIAPSSFTYEQYF
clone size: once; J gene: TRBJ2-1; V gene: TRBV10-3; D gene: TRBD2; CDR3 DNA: TGTGCCATCACCACTAGCGGGAGGGTGAGCTCCTACAATGAGCAGTTCTTC; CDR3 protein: CAITTSGRVSSYNEQFF
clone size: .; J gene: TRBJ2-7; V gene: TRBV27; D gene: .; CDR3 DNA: TGTGCCAGCAGTTTTTCCCCTATGAGGGGGGGTAAGAACGAGCAGTACTTC; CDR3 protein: CASSFSPMRGGKNEQYF
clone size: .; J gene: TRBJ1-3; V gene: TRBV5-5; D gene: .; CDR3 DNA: TGTGCCAGCAGCTCACTGGGTACGGCTAGAAACACCATATATTTT; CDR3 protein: CASSSLGTARNTIYF
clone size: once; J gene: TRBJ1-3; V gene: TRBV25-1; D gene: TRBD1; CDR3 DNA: TGTGCCAGCATTGACAGGGGCGTTGGCACCATATATTTT; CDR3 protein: CASIDRGVGTIYF
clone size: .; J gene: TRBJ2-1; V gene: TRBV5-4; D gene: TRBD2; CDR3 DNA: TGTGCCAGCAGCTCAGGGAGGGTCGGGAACAATGAGCAGTTCTTC; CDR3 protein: CASSSGRVGNNEQFF
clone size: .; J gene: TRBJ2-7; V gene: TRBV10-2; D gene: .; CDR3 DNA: TGCGCCACCTCGATCTTTGGAGAGGGTTTGAACGAGCAGTACTTC; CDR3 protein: CATSIFGEGLNEQYF
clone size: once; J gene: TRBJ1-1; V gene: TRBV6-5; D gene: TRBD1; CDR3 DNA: TGTGCCAGCAGTTCCTTCGGACAGGGGCACACTGAAGCTTTCTTT; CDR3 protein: CASSSFGQGHTEAFF
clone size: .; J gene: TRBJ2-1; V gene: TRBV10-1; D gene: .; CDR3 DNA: TGCGCCAGCAGTGGCGGTCAGGGAAGCTCCTACAATGAGCAGTTCTTC; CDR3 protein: CASSGGQGSSYNEQFF
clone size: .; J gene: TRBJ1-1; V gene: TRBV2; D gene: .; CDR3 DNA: TGTGCCAGCAGATTTACACTGAACACTGAAGCTTTCTTT; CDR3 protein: CASRFTLNTEAFF
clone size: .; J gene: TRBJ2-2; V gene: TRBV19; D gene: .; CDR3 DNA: TGTGCCAGTAGTAAGGGCAGCGGCCCGGGTCTCAACACCGGGGAGCTGTTTTTT; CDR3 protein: CASSKGSGPGLNTGELFF
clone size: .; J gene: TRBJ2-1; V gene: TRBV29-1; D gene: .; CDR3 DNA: TGCAGCGTTGGGGCAGACCGCGAGCAGTTCTTC; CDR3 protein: CSVGADREQFF
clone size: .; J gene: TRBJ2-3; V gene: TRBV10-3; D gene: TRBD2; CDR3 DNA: TGTGCCATCAGTGCCAGGGAGGGGGATACGCAGTATTTT; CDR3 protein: CAISAREGDTQYF
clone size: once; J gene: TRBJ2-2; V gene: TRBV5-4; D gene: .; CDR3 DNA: TGTGCCAGCAGCTTGGGCGGGGGCGATACCGGGGAGCTGTTTTTT; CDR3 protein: CASSLGGGDTGELFF
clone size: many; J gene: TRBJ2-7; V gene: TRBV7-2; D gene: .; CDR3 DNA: TGTGCCAGCAGCCCCACGACAGGAACCTACGAGCAGTACTTC; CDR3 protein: CASSPTTGTYEQYF
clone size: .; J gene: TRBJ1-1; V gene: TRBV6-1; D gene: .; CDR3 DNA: TGTGCCAGCGGGGTTGGGGACCGCACTGAAGCTTTCTTT; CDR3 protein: CASGVGDRTEAFF
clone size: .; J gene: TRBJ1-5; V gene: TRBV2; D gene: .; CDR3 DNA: TGTGCCAGCGATCCCACAGGGTACAATCAGCCCCAGCATTTT; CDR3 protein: CASDPTGYNQPQHF
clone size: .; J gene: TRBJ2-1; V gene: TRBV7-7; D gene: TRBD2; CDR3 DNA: TGTGCCAGCAGCGTGGGACTAGCATACAATGAGCAGTTCTTC; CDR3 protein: CASSVGLAYNEQFF
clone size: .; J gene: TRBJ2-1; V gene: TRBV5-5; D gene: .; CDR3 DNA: TGTGCCAGCAGCTTTTCTACCTCCTACAATGAGCAGTTCTTC; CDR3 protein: CASSFSTSYNEQFF
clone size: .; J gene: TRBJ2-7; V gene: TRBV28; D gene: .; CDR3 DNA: TGTGCCAGCAGACTTGACTACGAGCAGTACTTC; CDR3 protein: CASRLDYEQYF
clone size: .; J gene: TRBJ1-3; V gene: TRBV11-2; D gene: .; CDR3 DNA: TGTGCCAGCAGCCCAATTGGGAACACCATATATTTT; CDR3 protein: CASSPIGNTIYF
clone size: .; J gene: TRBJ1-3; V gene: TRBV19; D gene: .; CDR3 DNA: TGTGCCAGTAGTATTCTGGGGCCCTCTGGAAACACCATATATTTT; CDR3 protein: CASSILGPSGNTIYF
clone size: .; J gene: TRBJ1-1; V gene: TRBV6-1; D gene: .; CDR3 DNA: TGTGCCAGCAGTGAAAGGTCGAGAGGCACTGAAGCTTTCTTT; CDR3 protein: CASSERSRGTEAFF
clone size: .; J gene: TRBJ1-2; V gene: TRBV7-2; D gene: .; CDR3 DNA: TGTGCCAGCAGCACCGGGGCAGGGGAGGACTATGGCTACACCTTC; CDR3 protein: CASSTGAGEDYGYTF
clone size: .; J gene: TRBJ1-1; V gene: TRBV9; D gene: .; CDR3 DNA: TGTGCCAGCAGCGCCCGAGAGAACACTGAAGCTTTCTTT; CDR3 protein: CASSARENTEAFF
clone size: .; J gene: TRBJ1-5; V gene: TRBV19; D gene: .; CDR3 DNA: TGTGCCAGTAGAAGTTATAGCAATCAGCCCCAGCATTTT; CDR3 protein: CASRSYSNQPQHF
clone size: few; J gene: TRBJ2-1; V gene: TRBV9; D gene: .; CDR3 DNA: TGTGCCAGCAGTGGGGGACAACGGCATGAGCAGTTCTTC; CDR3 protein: CASSGGQRHEQFF